The 10 T cell receptor beta chains in this list originate from one sample, sequenced in a study of blood T cell repertoires in COVID-19. Data came from immunoSEQ multiplex PCR; TCRdb stores just in-frame clones and leaves some out. The repertoire includes some 260,000 clones, about 80% of them detected once, and around 3.4% sits in the top ten. Sequencing used peripheral blood. All receptors derive from a woman aged 80 or over with acute or convalescent COVID-19.

This chain links TRBV20-1 with TRBJ2-1, with TRBD2 matching 10 bases. The CDR3 is made up of 16 amino acids. The germline V gene encodes CDR1 DFQATT and CDR2 SNEGSKA (reference sequence). Losses at the gene ends were 3 bases for V and 2 bases for J; bases not matched to a gene: 7. Written as DNA, the CDR3 is TGCAGTGCTAGTATAGCTAGCGGGGGACCCTACAATGAGCAGTTCTTC. Protein sequence: CSASIASGGPYNEQFF.

The chain links TRBV9 to TRBJ1-1, with a possible D match to TRBD1 (5 bases). This CDR3 has 17 amino acids. The germline V gene encodes CDR1 SGDLS and CDR2 YYNGEE. Trimming left V 4 bases short and J 1 base short, with 20 bases between. CDR3 sequence reads: CASSPRRQGGKNTEAFF. CDR3 DNA: TGTGCCAGCAGCCCTCGTCGGCAGGGAGGGAAGAACACTGAAGCTTTCTTT.

J is TRBJ1-3 and V is TRBV18; 9 bases map to TRBD1. The V gene end was trimmed by 5 bases and the J gene end by 0 bases; junction bases not matched to a gene: 5. This CDR3 comprises 16 residues. Per germline, CDR1 KGHSH and CDR2 LQKENI. CDR3 bases: TGTGCCAGCTCATCGGGACAGGGCAGCTCTGGAAACACCATATATTTT. Translation: CASSSGQGSSGNTIYF.

This rearrangement joins TRBV29-1 to TRBJ2-5, with a possible D match to TRBD1 (6 bases). In germline, CDR1 is SQVTM, CDR2 ANQGSEA. There are 12 residues in the CDR3. Deletions cut 7 bases from V and 5 bases from J, with 14 bases between. This CDR3 is CSAATGSETQYF. CDR3 in DNA: TGCAGCGCTGCAACAGGGAGCGAGACCCAGTACTTC.

The gene calls are TRBV6-6 and TRBJ1-2; a weak D match, TRBD1 (6 bases). This CDR3 is built from 15 residues. From germline, CDR1 is MNHNY and CDR2 SVGAGI (reference sequence). Trimming stripped 3 bases from V and 3 bases from J, with 14 bases between. In nucleotides, the CDR3 is TGTGCCAGCAGTTATCCCGGGAGGGGGGACTATGGCTACACCTTC. It yields the protein CASSYPGRGDYGYTF.

V usage is TRBV19 and J usage is TRBJ1-2; TRBD1 might be the D (6 bases). Trimming shortened V by 4 bases and J by 1 base, and 13 bases separated the two germline ends. The CDR3 covers 15 residues. CDR1 and CDR2 from the germline V gene are LNHDA and SQIVND (reference sequence). The CDR3 is CASSRGGTINYGYTF. CDR3 DNA: TGTGCCAGTAGTAGGGGGGGCACAATTAACTATGGCTACACCTTC.

This rearrangement joins TRBV6-5 to TRBJ2-3, with a tentative D call TRBD1 (7 bases). CDR3 length equals 14 residues. Germline CDR1 reads MNHEY; CDR2 reads SVGAGI. Trimming shortened V by 4 bases and J by 11 bases, and 19 bases separated the two germline ends. CDR3 nucleotides: TGTGCCAGCAGTTCCACGGACAGGTTGGGAGGGCAGTATTTT. This gives the protein CASSSTDRLGGQYF.

The chain employs TRBV19 and TRBJ2-6, with a possible D match to TRBD1 (7 bases). CDR3 length: 17 amino acids. V lost 3 bases and J lost 2, with 14 bases in between. Germline CDR1 reads LNHDA; CDR2 reads SQIVND (reference sequence). The CDR3 nucleotides read TGTGCCAGTAGTATGAGTGGCAGGGGGGCTGGGGCCAACGTCCTGACTTTC. Protein product: CASSMSGRGAGANVLTF.

This chain links TRBV28 with TRBJ2-1; tentative D call: TRBD2 (6 bases). The CDR3 loop spans 16 amino acids. V shed 5 bases and J shed 2 bases, with 16 bases lying between them. The germline CDR1 and CDR2 sequences are MDHEN and SYDVKM. Here the CDR3 reads CASSILQTSTYNEQFF. The CDR3 DNA is TGTGCCAGCAGTATTCTTCAGACTAGTACCTACAATGAGCAGTTCTTC.

This clone showed up just a few times. J is TRBJ2-5 and V is TRBV14; tentatively, D is TRBD1 (5 bases). This CDR3 comprises 13 residues. V was clipped by 6 bases and J by 2 bases, with 10 bases between them. The germline CDR1 and CDR2 sequences are SGHDN and FVKESK. The CDR3 loop is CASSRGFQETQYF. The DNA of the CDR3 is TGTGCCAGCAGTAGGGGATTTCAAGAGACCCAGTACTTC.